These 30 T cell receptor beta chains were sequenced from one sample in a study of OX40 agonist ivuxolimab in advanced cancers. Clones were sequenced by immunoSEQ multiplex PCR, and TCRdb holds only the in-frame ones, with some missing. The table has around 64,000 clones, nearly 90% seen once. The sample here was CD4+ or CD8+ T cells sorted from blood, taken in a trial of the OX40 agonist ivuxolimab. These TCRs come from an adult with an advanced solid tumor such as melanoma, head and neck, liver or kidney cancer.

V is TRBV2 and J is TRBJ2-5, with D possibly TRBD1 on 5 matching bases. The CDR3 totals 13 residues. Per germline, CDR1 SNHLY and CDR2 FYNNEI. The V end lost 4 bases, the J end lost 3 bases, and 9 bases lay between the germline ends. In DNA form, the CDR3 reads TGTGCCAGCAGTGGGTCAGGGAAAGAGACCCAGTACTTC. Translating it yields CASSGSGKETQYF.

The chain employs TRBV4-1 and TRBJ1-4; D not certain. V was shortened by 4 bases and J by 0 bases, with 6 bases between the two germline ends. CDR3 length: 14 amino acids. From germline, CDR1 is MGHRA and CDR2 YSYEKL. The CDR3 DNA sequence: TGCGCCAGCAGCCTCGGATCAACTAATGAAAAACTGTTTTTT. It translates to CASSLGSTNEKLFF.

The chain joins TRBV13 to TRBJ2-7, with 8 bases that match TRBD2. The CDR3 is 15 residues long. J gave up 4 bases and V 2 bases, and 7 bases lay outside the gene matches. Germline V lookup: CDR1 PRHDT, CDR2 FYEKMQ (reference sequence). CDR3 sequence reads: CASSLSGTRGYEQYF. Written as DNA, the CDR3 is TGTGCCAGCAGCTTATCCGGGACTAGAGGGTACGAGCAGTACTTC.

This clone has only one observation. This sequence joins TRBV7-2 and TRBJ1-2; 10 bases align to TRBD1. Losses at the gene ends were 7 bases for V and 7 bases for J; bases not matched to a gene: 6. This CDR3 region has 13 residues. Germline V gives CDR1 SGHTA, CDR2 FQGNSA. CDR3 coding DNA: TGTGCCAGCACGTTCGGGACAGGGGTTGGCTACACCTTC. Residues: CASTFGTGVGYTF. The whole variable domain, remainder taken from reference TRBV7-2 and TRBJ1-2, is GAGVSQSPSNKVTEKGKDVELRCDPISGHTALYWYRQSLGQGLEFLIYFQGNSAPDKSGLPSDRFSAERTGGSVSTLTIQRTQQEDSAVYLCASTFGTGVGYTFGSGTRLTVV.

V is TRBV2 and J is TRBJ1-4; 9 bases agree with TRBD1. J gave up 5 bases and V 6 bases, and 7 bases lay outside the gene matches. The germline V gene encodes CDR1 SNHLY and CDR2 FYNNEI. The CDR3 is made up of 15 amino acids. CDR3 residues: CASSSGGQGNEKLFF. Here the CDR3 DNA reads TGTGCCAGCAGCTCAGGGGGACAGGGAAATGAAAAACTGTTTTTT.

The count of this clone is one. This rearrangement joins TRBV5-1 to TRBJ2-5, with TRBD1 as a possible D gene (6 bases). V was clipped by 4 bases and J by 4 bases, with 20 bases between them. Germline V gene sequence: CDR1 SGHRS, CDR2 YFSETQ. The CDR3 consists of 16 residues. The CDR3 DNA follows: TGCGCCAGCAGCATCTCAGGGGCAGTAGGGCCAGAGACCCAGTACTTC. Protein sequence: CASSISGAVGPETQYF.

V is TRBV5-4 and J is TRBJ2-5; D might be TRBD2 (6 bases). The CDR3 loop spans 14 amino acids. The germline CDR1 and CDR2 sequences are SGHNT and YYREEE (reference sequence). Between the trimmed V and J ends, which lost 4 bases and 2 bases, there was a span of 12 bases. The CDR3 here is CASSAEGLQETQYF. CDR3 in DNA: TGTGCCAGCAGCGCGGAGGGACTTCAAGAGACCCAGTACTTC.

This chain connects TRBV6-6 to TRBJ2-2; 7 nucleotides align to TRBD1. V lost 6 bases to trimming and J lost 1 base; unmatched junction nucleotides: 5. The germline V gene has CDR1 MNHNY and CDR2 SVGAGI (reference sequence). The CDR3 runs to 15 residues. This CDR3 reads CASRSDRENTGELFF. The CDR3 bases are TGTGCCAGCAGATCCGACAGGGAGAACACCGGGGAGCTGTTTTTT.

CDR3 bases: TGCAGTGCTATGACAGATTATGGCTACACCTTC. It specifies CSAMTDYGYTF. The chain uses TRBV20-1 and TRBJ1-2; possible D gene TRBD1, 5 bases. Germline CDR1 is DFQATT and CDR2 is SNEGSKA (reference sequence). V lost 4 bases and J 5 bases, leaving 8 bases between the germline ends. The length of the CDR3 is 11 residues.

The chain carries TRBV7-8 and TRBJ2-2, with D possibly TRBD1 on 5 matching bases. This CDR3 is 15 amino acids long. The V gene lost 4 bases and the J gene lost 4 bases, with 13 bases spanning the gap. CDR1 and CDR2 from the germline V gene are SGHVS and FQNEAQ. The CDR3 DNA follows: TGTGCCAGCAGCTCCGGGCTAAGGGGCACCGGGGAGCTGTTTTTT. It is translated as CASSSGLRGTGELFF.

V is TRBV28 and J is TRBJ2-2; D gene uncertain. Looked up from germline, CDR1 is MDHEN and CDR2 is SYDVKM. This CDR3 has 10 amino acids. With 6 bases removed from V and 7 bases from J, the gap between germline ends came to 3 bases. CDR3 region: CASSHGELFF. The DNA for the CDR3 is TGTGCCAGCAGCCACGGGGAGCTGTTTTTT.

The genes are TRBV18 and TRBJ1-1; no clear D. V dropped 3 bases and J dropped 0 bases, with 8 bases sitting between them. The CDR3 runs 14 residues. Per the germline V gene, CDR1 is KGHSH and CDR2 is LQKENI. This CDR3 reads CASSPRQMNTEAFF. As DNA, the CDR3 is TGTGCCAGCTCACCCAGGCAAATGAACACTGAAGCTTTCTTT.

V and J are TRBV15 and TRBJ2-7; 7 nucleotides match TRBD2. This CDR3 has 17 amino acids. Germline trimming cut 1 base from V and 2 bases from J; bases unmatched to any gene: 11. Germline V gene data show CDR1 as LNHNV and CDR2 as YYDKDF (reference sequence). CDR3 residues: CATSRGALSGSAYEQYF. The CDR3 region has the DNA TGTGCCACCAGCAGAGGGGCGCTTAGCGGGTCCGCCTACGAGCAGTACTTC.

The chain couples TRBV10-3 to TRBJ1-5; 7 nucleotides align to TRBD1. CDR3 length: 13 amino acids. CDR1 is ENHRY and CDR2 is SYGVKD in the germline V gene. V was clipped by 6 bases and J by 4 bases; unmatched bases: 3. The CDR3 is CAISLQGNQPQHF. CDR3 coding DNA: TGTGCCATCAGCCTACAGGGGAATCAGCCCCAGCATTTT.

The rearrangement links TRBV23-1 to TRBJ1-5, with D tentatively TRBD1 (5 bases). TRBV23-1 is flagged as an ORF with uncertain function. V lost 3 bases, J lost 1 base, and 28 bases lay in between. CDR3 size: 21 residues. CDR3 loop: CASSHLADGRDLPESNQPQHF. DNA for the CDR3: TGCGCCAGCAGTCATCTGGCCGATGGCAGGGATCTACCTGAGAGCAATCAGCCCCAGCATTTT.

This chain connects TRBV5-1 to TRBJ2-1, with 7 bases aligning to TRBD2. The CDR3 is 15 amino acids. Per the germline V gene, CDR1 is SGHRS and CDR2 is YFSETQ. With 4 bases clipped from V and 2 bases from J, the junction kept 6 bases outside the gene matches. The CDR3 coding sequence is TGCGCCAGCAGCGCGGGGGTGGGCCCCTACAATGAGCAGTTCTTC. It codes for CASSAGVGPYNEQFF.

The rearrangement joins TRBV10-3 to TRBJ2-3; 7 bases agree with TRBD1. From germline, CDR1 is ENHRY and CDR2 SYGVKD. After removal of 7 bases from V and 0 bases from J, the junction contained 4 bases not matched to a gene. The CDR3 has 14 residues. DNA of the CDR3: TGTGCCATCACCAAGGGACAGAGCACAGATACGCAGTATTTT. It yields the protein CAITKGQSTDTQYF.

V and J are TRBV2 and TRBJ2-3, with D tentatively TRBD2 (5 bases). Per the germline V gene, CDR1 is SNHLY and CDR2 is FYNNEI. The germline V and J ends were trimmed by 6 bases and 3 bases, with 13 bases remaining between them. This CDR3 is 14 amino acids long. The CDR3 nucleotides read TGTGCCAGCAGAGTGGGAAGGGAGACAGATACGCAGTATTTT. This translates into CASRVGRETDTQYF.

This CDR3 is CASSDRGQTDTQYF. Here the CDR3 DNA reads TGTGCCAGTAGCGACAGGGGGCAGACAGATACGCAGTATTTT. The chain carries TRBV19 and TRBJ2-3; 10 nucleotides line up with TRBD1. The germline CDR1 and CDR2 sequences are LNHDA and SQIVND (reference sequence). The V gene end was trimmed by 6 bases and the J gene end by 3 bases; junction bases not matched to a gene: 3. The CDR3 loop spans 14 amino acids.

The J gene is TRBJ2-7, the V gene TRBV6-5, with a possible D match to TRBD1 (6 bases). There are 14 residues in the CDR3. Trimming removed 0 bases from V and 3 bases from J, with 9 bases in between. In germline, CDR1 is MNHEY, CDR2 SVGAGI. CDR3 protein: CASSYSRGGYEQYF. The CDR3 coding sequence is TGTGCCAGCAGTTACTCCCGAGGGGGCTACGAGCAGTACTTC.

The chain employs TRBV5-1 and TRBJ1-1; D remains unclear. Germline V lookup: CDR1 SGHRS, CDR2 YFSETQ. Trimming cost V 0 bases and J 1 base, with 7 bases left between them. This CDR3 is 14 amino acids long. The CDR3 loop is CASSLASSNTEAFF. CDR3 DNA: TGCGCCAGCAGCTTGGCCTCCTCGAACACTGAAGCTTTCTTT. Variable domain in full (rest from reference TRBV5-1 and TRBJ1-1): KAGVTQTPRYLIKTRGQQVTLSCSPISGHRSVSWYQQTPGQGLQFLFEYFSETQRNKGNFPGRFSGRQFSNSRSEMNVSTLELGDSALYLCASSLASSNTEAFFGQGTRLTVV.

The rearrangement uses TRBV7-2 and TRBJ2-7; 8 bases are shared with TRBD2. Looked up from germline, CDR1 is SGHTA and CDR2 is FQGNSA. The CDR3 covers 14 residues. Trimming removed 5 bases from V and 1 base from J; junction bases left unmatched: 4. The CDR3 loop is CASSNLAGSYEQYF. CDR3 nucleotide sequence: TGTGCCAGCAGCAACCTAGCGGGTTCCTACGAGCAGTACTTC.

The rearrangement uses TRBV29-1 and TRBJ1-6, with a weak D call TRBD1 (5 bases). This CDR3 has 13 residues. Per the germline V gene, CDR1 is SQVTM and CDR2 is ANQGSEA. V was trimmed by 5 bases and J by 7 bases, leaving 12 bases between them. CDR3: CSVRDLHNSPLHF. CDR3 nucleotides: TGCAGCGTTCGGGACTTGCACAATTCACCCCTCCACTTT.

The chain is built from TRBV2 and TRBJ2-3; possible D gene TRBD2, 6 bases. Germline CDR1 is SNHLY and CDR2 is FYNNEI. The CDR3 is made up of 16 amino acids. Trimming left V 2 bases short and J 2 bases short, with 14 bases between. CDR3 loop: CASSELGGGNTDTQYF. DNA of the CDR3: TGTGCCAGCAGTGAATTGGGCGGAGGGAACACAGATACGCAGTATTTT.

The chain carries TRBV28 and TRBJ2-1; D gene unclear. Germline V gene lookup returns CDR1 MDHEN and CDR2 SYDVKM. The ends were cut back, 5 bases at V and 4 bases at J, with 9 bases in the middle. The CDR3 length is 13 residues. CDR3 region: CASSPPGYNEQFF. CDR3 in DNA: TGTGCCAGCAGTCCCCCCGGATACAATGAGCAGTTCTTC.

This clone was detected only once. The V call is TRBV6-6, the J call TRBJ2-7; 8 bases are shared with TRBD1. The CDR3 has 16 residues. Germline values: CDR1 MNHNY, CDR2 SVGAGI (reference sequence). V dropped 6 bases and J dropped 2; count of bases not matched to a gene: 12. Here the CDR3 reads CASRTTGGRAAYEQYF. CDR3 bases: TGTGCCAGCAGGACAACAGGGGGTCGGGCCGCCTACGAGCAGTACTTC.

This chain joins TRBV7-9 and TRBJ1-3, with D unresolved. Between the trimmed V and J ends, which lost 4 bases and 5 bases, there was a span of 9 bases. Looked up from germline, CDR1 is SEHNR and CDR2 is FQNEAQ (reference sequence). The CDR3 consists of 13 residues. The CDR3: CASSSRLRNTIYF. In DNA, the CDR3 is TGTGCCAGCAGCTCGCGCTTAAGAAACACCATATATTTT.

The rearrangement joins TRBV28 to TRBJ1-6; 7 nucleotides align to TRBD1. J was trimmed by 10 bases and V by 1 base; bases with no gene match: 4. Per the germline V gene, CDR1 is MDHEN and CDR2 is SYDVKM. The length of the CDR3 is 14 residues. CDR3 sequence (DNA): TGTGCCAGCAGTTTATACAGGGGTGGATCACCCCTCCACTTT. The encoded protein is CASSLYRGGSPLHF.

J is TRBJ1-4 and V is TRBV30; a possible D gene is TRBD1 (5 bases). Per germline, CDR1 GTSNPN and CDR2 SVGIG (reference sequence). The V gene lost 4 bases and the J gene lost 2 bases, with 8 bases spanning the gap. The CDR3 runs to 13 residues. The CDR3 region has the DNA TGTGCCTGGACGGGGCGGACTAATGAAAAACTGTTTTTT. Its translation: CAWTGRTNEKLFF.

The chain joins TRBV5-1 to TRBJ2-2; a possible D gene is TRBD1 (5 bases). Trimming removed 0 bases at V and 7 bases at J, with 10 bases between. CDR1 and CDR2 from the germline V gene are SGHRS and YFSETQ. The CDR3 spans 14 residues. CDR3 sequence reads: CASSLGGGVGELFF. Here the CDR3 DNA reads TGCGCCAGCAGCTTGGGGGGCGGAGTCGGGGAGCTGTTTTTT.